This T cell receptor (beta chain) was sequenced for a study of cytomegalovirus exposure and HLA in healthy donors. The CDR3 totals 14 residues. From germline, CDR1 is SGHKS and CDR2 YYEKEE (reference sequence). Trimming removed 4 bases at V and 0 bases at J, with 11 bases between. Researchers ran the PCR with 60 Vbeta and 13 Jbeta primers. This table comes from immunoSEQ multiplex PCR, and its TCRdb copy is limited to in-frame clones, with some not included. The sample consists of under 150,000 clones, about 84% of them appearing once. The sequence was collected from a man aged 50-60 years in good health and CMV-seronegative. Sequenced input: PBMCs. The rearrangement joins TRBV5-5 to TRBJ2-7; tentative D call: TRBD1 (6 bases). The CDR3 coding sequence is TGTGCCAGCAGCCCACAGACAGGCTCCTACGAGCAGTACTTC. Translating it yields CASSPQTGSYEQYF.